Reported below is one T cell receptor beta chain. As yet, its antigen is unknown. This entry is derived from a study of CD8+CD57+ T cells in acquired aplastic anemia. Findings of the study overall: Approximately 30 was the count of CD8+ CDR3 sequences that patients shared with controls.

Whoever was chosen for sequencing had shown CD8+CD57+ cell expansion by flow cytometry. Each of the patients presented with severe acquired aplastic anemia. For CDR3 and TCR beta VDJ profiling, genomic DNA was the template used. TCRdb passed the reads through MiXCR, listing each CDR3 protein once. The sample has roughly 280,000 distinct CDR3 sequences; 56% are singletons. This TCR came from a human donor with aplastic anemia. Sequencing input: sorted CD4+, CD8+, or CD8+CD57+ T cells (not recorded which) from PBMCs.

The CDR3, as DNA: TGCAGTGCTAGAGAGTCCACGGAAGCTTTCTTT. It codes for CSARESTEAFF. V and J are TRBV20-1 and TRBJ1-1; D is ambiguous. Germline V CDR1 and CDR2: DFQATT, SNEGSKA (reference sequence). The CDR3 sequence is 11 residues long. V dropped 0 bases and J dropped 8 bases, with 7 bases sitting between them.